This T cell receptor beta chain emerged from a study of OX40 agonist ivuxolimab in advanced cancers. As for this clone: Its matching antigen is unknown.

V lost 4 bases to trimming and J lost 14 bases, with 24 bases between them. Germline V CDR1 and CDR2: MDHEN, SYDVKM. This CDR3 is 15 amino acids long. Whole-study results and caveats: Expanded peripheral T cell antigen specificity was not determined.

Sequenced by immunoSEQ multiplex PCR; TCRdb stores in-frame clones only, minus some. The sample lists tens of thousands of clones; approximately 86% were seen once. V usage is TRBV28 and J usage is TRBJ2-4; no firm D call. The sample consisted of CD4+ or CD8+ T cells sorted from blood, taken in a trial of the OX40 agonist ivuxolimab. This receptor was taken from an adult with an advanced solid tumor such as melanoma, head and neck, liver or kidney cancer. The CDR3 protein is CASSSPTLSPGQKYF. Here the CDR3 DNA reads TGTGCCAGCAGTTCCCCCACTCTATCCCCCGGGCAGAAGTACTTC.